A single sample is the source of the 32 T cell receptor beta chains below, sequenced in a study of brain T cells in children with intractable seizures. Assay used: immunoSEQ multiplex PCR; TCRdb lists only in-frame clones, some missing. The repertoire includes approximately 77,000 clones, roughly 91% of them detected once, and approximately 1.5% sits in the top ten. The sample here was peripheral blood, taken at surgery. The origin of the receptors is a boy in the first two years of life with tuberous sclerosis and intractable seizures.

The gene calls are TRBV7-9 and TRBJ1-2, with unresolved D. Trimming shortened V by 5 bases and J by 0 bases, and 7 bases separated the two germline ends. Germline V gene data show CDR1 as SEHNR and CDR2 as FQNEAQ (reference sequence). CDR3 size: 13 residues. The CDR3 protein is CASSHDSNYGYTF. For the CDR3, the DNA is TGTGCCAGCAGCCATGATTCTAACTATGGCTACACCTTC.

This chain links TRBV5-6 with TRBJ2-5; D is perhaps TRBD1 or TRBD2 (5 bases each). This CDR3 has 15 amino acids. The ends were cut back, 3 bases at V and 1 base at J, with 13 bases in the middle. The germline gives CDR1 SGHDT, CDR2 YYEEEE. The CDR3 spells CASSWGPGLQETQYF. The CDR3 bases are TGTGCCAGCAGCTGGGGTCCGGGGCTCCAAGAGACCCAGTACTTC.

This chain connects TRBV5-4 to TRBJ2-7, with D perhaps matching TRBD1 (5 bases). The CDR3 covers 13 residues. In germline, CDR1 is SGHNT, CDR2 YYREEE (reference sequence). V lost 5 bases and J lost 1, with 10 bases in between. This CDR3 is CASSHDRSYEQYF. The DNA for the CDR3 is TGTGCCAGCAGTCACGACAGATCCTACGAGCAGTACTTC.

The J gene is TRBJ2-3, the V gene TRBV5-1; D is perhaps TRBD1 (5 bases). This CDR3 region has 15 residues. The V and J ends lost 0 bases and 3 bases respectively, with 11 bases between them. Per germline, CDR1 SGHRS and CDR2 YFSETQ. The CDR3 loop reads CASSLAGLWTDTQYF. CDR3 nucleotide sequence: TGCGCCAGCAGCTTGGCAGGGTTGTGGACAGATACGCAGTATTTT.

The chain recombines TRBV11-2 with TRBJ2-7; D not certain. The germline CDR1 and CDR2 sequences are SGHAT and FQNNGV. The germline V and J ends were trimmed by 4 bases and 2 bases, with 3 bases remaining between them. The CDR3 is 11 amino acids. CDR3 bases: TGTGCCAGCAGCTCCACCTACGAGCAGTACTTC. Amino acid sequence: CASSSTYEQYF.

V is TRBV4-1 and J is TRBJ2-3; 10 bases align to TRBD2. V lost 0 bases to trimming and J lost 5 bases; unmatched junction nucleotides: 11. CDR3 length equals 18 residues. Germline V CDR1 and CDR2: MGHRA, YSYEKL. CDR3: CASSQDLPSGGWEDTQYF. The DNA of the CDR3 is TGCGCCAGCAGCCAAGATCTCCCTAGCGGGGGTTGGGAAGATACGCAGTATTTT.

V gene TRBV27 combines with J gene TRBJ2-5, with 10 bases lining up with TRBD1. Trimming took 5 bases from V and 4 from J; bases not matched to a gene: 4. Germline V CDR1 and CDR2: MNHEY, SMNVEV (reference sequence). CDR3 length: 14 amino acids. The CDR3 DNA reads as TGTGCCAGCAGTCTTGACAGGGGGCTAGAGACCCAGTACTTC. Its protein is CASSLDRGLETQYF.

This chain links TRBV27 with TRBJ1-3, with 8 bases matching TRBD1. Germline CDR1 MNHEY, CDR2 SMNVEV (reference sequence). V dropped 1 base and J dropped 4; count of bases not matched to a gene: 12. This CDR3 is 18 amino acids long. CDR3 protein: CASSLYPQTGDKGNTIYF. The CDR3, as DNA: TGTGCCAGCAGTTTATACCCCCAGACAGGGGATAAAGGAAACACCATATATTTT.

The chain employs TRBV11-2 and TRBJ2-3; possibly TRBD2 for D (6 bases). Trimming took 5 bases from V and 2 from J, leaving 11 bases between them. In germline, CDR1 is SGHAT, CDR2 FQNNGV. The CDR3 loop spans 14 amino acids. The CDR3, as DNA: TGTGCCAGCAGCCCATGGGACTTCACAGATACGCAGTATTTT. It translates to CASSPWDFTDTQYF.

The chain uses TRBV29-1 and TRBJ2-1; D ambiguous. From germline, CDR1 is SQVTM and CDR2 ANQGSEA. V was trimmed by 0 bases and J by 5 bases, leaving 11 bases between them. The CDR3 runs 14 residues. The CDR3 DNA reads as TGCAGCGTTGAAGATTTTAGACCGAACAATGAGCAGTTCTTC. It codes for CSVEDFRPNNEQFF.

V is TRBV25-1 and J is TRBJ2-3; D perhaps matches TRBD1 (6 bases). This CDR3 is 16 amino acids long. V lost 3 bases and J lost 0, with 13 bases in between. The germline CDR1 and CDR2 sequences are MGHDK and SYGVNS. CDR3 bases: TGTGCCAGCAGTGAGTCGGACAGTTCTAGCACAGATACGCAGTATTTT. It codes for CASSESDSSSTDTQYF.

This chain joins TRBV4-1 and TRBJ2-2; D remains ambiguous. CDR1 is MGHRA and CDR2 is YSYEKL in the germline V gene. This CDR3 spans 15 amino acids. Trimming stripped 0 bases from V and 1 base from J, with 6 bases between. The CDR3 DNA is TGCGCCAGCAGCCAAGACTCTTGGAACACCGGGGAGCTGTTTTTT. This translates into CASSQDSWNTGELFF.

The chain joins TRBV7-3 to TRBJ1-1; the D gene is possibly TRBD1 (6 bases). CDR3 length: 13 amino acids. The ends were cut back, 5 bases at V and 1 base at J, with 8 bases in the middle. Germline V CDR1 and CDR2: SGHTA, FQGTGA. The CDR3 bases are TGTGCCAGCAGCAAGGGACAGAACACTGAAGCTTTCTTT. This encodes CASSKGQNTEAFF.

The V gene is TRBV28, the J gene TRBJ2-7; D is unresolved. The CDR3 totals 13 residues. Germline values: CDR1 MDHEN, CDR2 SYDVKM. V dropped 7 bases and J dropped 2 bases, with 12 bases sitting between them. Here the CDR3 DNA reads TGTGCCAGCACCCCCACGGCAGCCTACGAGCAGTACTTC. Its translation is CASTPTAAYEQYF.

V usage is TRBV10-1 and J usage is TRBJ1-2, with no clear D. V lost 8 bases, J lost 7 bases, and 8 bases lay in between. This CDR3 has 10 residues. Germline V lookup: CDR1 WNHNN, CDR2 SYGVQD (reference sequence). The CDR3 DNA reads as TGCGCCAGCGGAGTCCGTGGCTACACCTTC. The encoded protein is CASGVRGYTF.

This rearrangement joins TRBV1 to TRBJ1-6. TRBV1 is given as a pseudogene. CDR3 length equals 17 residues. Here the CDR3 reads CTSSQRGGGPYNSPLHF. The CDR3 DNA follows: TGCACCAGCAGCCAGAGGGGGGGAGGGCCCTATAATTCACCCCTCCACTTT.

In its sample, this clone was seen once. This chain links TRBV25-1 with TRBJ1-2; D remains ambiguous. Germline assignment: CDR1 MGHDK and CDR2 SYGVNS. The V end lost 4 bases, the J end lost 8 bases, and 20 bases lay between the germline ends. This CDR3 is built from 15 residues. The CDR3: CASSAATDLLYGYTF. The DNA for the CDR3 is TGTGCCAGCAGTGCCGCCACGGACCTCCTTTACGGCTACACCTTC.

The chain uses TRBV9 and TRBJ2-5; D is unclear. The germline V gene encodes CDR1 SGDLS and CDR2 YYNGEE. The CDR3 loop spans 13 amino acids. Trimming took off 0 bases at V and 1 base at J, with 4 bases between the two ends. Here the CDR3 DNA reads TGTGCCAGCAGCGTAGGCGGCCAAGAGACCCAGTACTTC. Translation gives CASSVGGQETQYF.

The V call is TRBV6-5, the J call TRBJ1-1; the D is unclear. The CDR3 spans 13 residues. Per the germline V gene, CDR1 is MNHEY and CDR2 is SVGAGI. V lost 8 bases to trimming and J lost 0 bases, with 10 bases between them. The CDR3 nucleotides are TGTGCCAGCGAGGGTGACATGAACACTGAAGCTTTCTTT. Protein: CASEGDMNTEAFF.

This chain uses TRBV5-1 with TRBJ2-3; 12 bases align to TRBD2. This CDR3 has 15 residues. Germline CDR1 is SGHRS and CDR2 is YFSETQ. Germline trimming cut 3 bases from V and 5 bases from J; bases unmatched to any gene: 4. The DNA for the CDR3 is TGCGCCAGCAGCTCTGCTAGCGGGGGGGGAGATACGCAGTATTTT. This sequence encodes CASSSASGGGDTQYF.

This sequence joins TRBV6-6 and TRBJ2-7; 7 bases map to TRBD2. The CDR3 has 15 amino acids. Germline V lookup: CDR1 MNHNY, CDR2 SVGAGI (reference sequence). Trimming cost V 0 bases and J 4 bases; bases outside gene matches: 6. Here the CDR3 reads CASSYSPGGQYEQYF. Written as DNA, the CDR3 is TGTGCCAGCAGTTACTCCCCGGGAGGTCAGTACGAGCAGTACTTC.

The chain has TRBV9 and TRBJ1-2, with D tentatively TRBD1 (5 bases). The CDR3 sequence is 17 residues long. The germline gives CDR1 SGDLS, CDR2 YYNGEE. Trimming removed 3 bases from V and 0 bases from J, with 18 bases in between. Here the CDR3 DNA reads TGTGCCAGCAGCGCCCCCCCCGGGGCAGACCCTAACTATGGCTACACCTTC. Amino acid sequence: CASSAPPGADPNYGYTF.

The chain is built from TRBV7-2 and TRBJ1-1; D possibly corresponds to TRBD1 (6 bases). Germline loops: CDR1 SGHTA, CDR2 FQGNSA. The CDR3 length is 16 residues. With 4 bases removed from V and 1 base from J, the gap between germline ends came to 16 bases. CDR3 sequence reads: CASSSNYRVSNTEAFF. The CDR3 DNA follows: TGTGCCAGCAGCTCCAATTACAGGGTGTCGAACACTGAAGCTTTCTTT. The full variable domain, in which reference TRBV7-2 and TRBJ1-1 provide the parts outside the CDR3, is GAGVSQSPSNKVTEKGKDVELRCDPISGHTALYWYRQSLGQGLEFLIYFQGNSAPDKSGLPSDRFSAERTGGSVSTLTIQRTQQEDSAVYLCASSSNYRVSNTEAFFGQGTRLTVV.

The chain links TRBV2 to TRBJ2-7; 8 nucleotides line up with TRBD1. Germline CDR1 SNHLY, CDR2 FYNNEI. Trimming cost V 1 base and J 4 bases; bases outside gene matches: 6. The length of the CDR3 is 15 residues. CDR3 DNA: TGTGCCAGCAGTGAAGTAGGACAGGGACTGTACGAGCAGTACTTC. This sequence encodes CASSEVGQGLYEQYF.

The chain joins TRBV13 to TRBJ1-2, with a weak D call TRBD1 (6 bases). The CDR3 is made up of 15 amino acids. The germline V gene encodes CDR1 PRHDT and CDR2 FYEKMQ (reference sequence). Trimming pared 5 bases from V and 2 bases from J, leaving 15 bases between. The CDR3 sequence is CASSTGQKLNYGYTF. In DNA form, the CDR3 reads TGTGCCAGCAGCACAGGGCAGAAGCTAAACTATGGCTACACCTTC. Drawing the rest from reference TRBV13 and TRBJ1-2, the complete variable domain is AAGVIQSPRHLIKEKRETATLKCYPIPRHDTVYWYQQGPGQDPQFLISFYEKMQSDKGSIPDRFSAQQFSDYHSELNMSSLELGDSALYFCASSTGQKLNYGYTFGSGTRLTVV.

This chain links TRBV2 with TRBJ2-1, with 11 positions matching TRBD2. The CDR3 sequence is 19 residues long. Per the germline V gene, CDR1 is SNHLY and CDR2 is FYNNEI. Germline trimming cut 4 bases from V and 0 bases from J; bases unmatched to any gene: 11. The CDR3 loop reads CASSGLAGLSRSSYNEQFF. The CDR3 nucleotides are TGTGCCAGCAGTGGACTAGCGGGGTTATCTCGAAGCTCCTACAATGAGCAGTTCTTC. Complete variable domain (other parts from reference TRBV2 and TRBJ2-1): EPEVTQTPSHQVTQMGQEVILRCVPISNHLYFYWYRQILGQKVEFLVSFYNNEISEKSEIFDDQFSVERPDGSNFTLKIRSTKLEDSAMYFCASSGLAGLSRSSYNEQFFGPGTRLTVL.

The chain's CDR3 is CASRGGGSYNEQFF. CDR3 DNA: TGTGCCAGCAGAGGGGGGGGCTCCTACAATGAGCAGTTCTTC. The J gene is TRBJ2-1, the V gene TRBV9; D perhaps matches TRBD2 (7 bases). The CDR3 has 14 amino acids. Germline CDR1 reads SGDLS; CDR2 reads YYNGEE. V lost 5 bases and J lost 0, with 9 bases in between. Complete variable domain (other parts from reference TRBV9 and TRBJ2-1): DSGVTQTPKHLITATGQRVTLRCSPRSGDLSVYWYQQSLDQGLQFLIQYYNGEERAKGNILERFSAQQFPDLHSELNLSSLELGDSALYFCASRGGGSYNEQFFGPGTRLTVL.

The rearrangement joins TRBV11-3 to TRBJ1-4, with D perhaps matching TRBD1 (5 bases). Trimming took off 5 bases at V and 4 bases at J, with 14 bases between the two ends. The CDR3 loop spans 15 amino acids. The germline V gene has CDR1 SGHNT and CDR2 YENEEA. The CDR3 DNA sequence: TGTGCCAGCAGCCCTAGCGGGGGGATTAATGAAAAACTGTTTTTT. This sequence encodes CASSPSGGINEKLFF.

This chain connects TRBV4-1 to TRBJ2-3; no definite D call. Germline values: CDR1 MGHRA, CDR2 YSYEKL. The V gene lost 3 bases and the J gene lost 2 bases, with 9 bases spanning the gap. The CDR3 spans 14 residues. Here the CDR3 reads CASSQSPATDTQYF. The CDR3 DNA follows: TGCGCCAGCAGCCAGTCGCCTGCCACAGATACGCAGTATTTT.

The chain uses TRBV27 and TRBJ2-7, with TRBD2 identical over 10 bases. This CDR3 contains 16 residues. CDR1 is MNHEY, CDR2 SMNVEV, per germline (reference sequence). Unmatched junction bases numbered 13, after V lost 6 bases and J lost 5 bases. The CDR3 DNA reads TGTGCCAGCAGGGGACGAGCGGGAGGGCTTCAGAACGAGCAGTACTTC. Its protein product is CASRGRAGGLQNEQYF.

This sequence joins TRBV25-1 and TRBJ2-1, with TRBD2 matching over 13 bases. Trimming at V came to 6 bases and at J to 4 bases, leaving 3 bases not matched to a gene. Germline V gives CDR1 MGHDK, CDR2 SYGVNS. This CDR3 is built from 15 residues. CDR3 protein: CASRPGLAGYNEQFF. CDR3 coding DNA: TGTGCCAGCAGGCCGGGACTAGCGGGATACAATGAGCAGTTCTTC.

This chain joins TRBV19 and TRBJ1-3, with D perhaps matching TRBD1 (5 bases). The ends were cut back, 2 bases at V and 4 bases at J, with 12 bases in the middle. CDR3 length: 15 amino acids. Germline CDR1 and CDR2: LNHDA and SQIVND (reference sequence). CDR3 nucleotides: TGTGCCAGTAGTATACCAGGGTGGGAAGGAAACACCATATATTTT. Translation: CASSIPGWEGNTIYF.